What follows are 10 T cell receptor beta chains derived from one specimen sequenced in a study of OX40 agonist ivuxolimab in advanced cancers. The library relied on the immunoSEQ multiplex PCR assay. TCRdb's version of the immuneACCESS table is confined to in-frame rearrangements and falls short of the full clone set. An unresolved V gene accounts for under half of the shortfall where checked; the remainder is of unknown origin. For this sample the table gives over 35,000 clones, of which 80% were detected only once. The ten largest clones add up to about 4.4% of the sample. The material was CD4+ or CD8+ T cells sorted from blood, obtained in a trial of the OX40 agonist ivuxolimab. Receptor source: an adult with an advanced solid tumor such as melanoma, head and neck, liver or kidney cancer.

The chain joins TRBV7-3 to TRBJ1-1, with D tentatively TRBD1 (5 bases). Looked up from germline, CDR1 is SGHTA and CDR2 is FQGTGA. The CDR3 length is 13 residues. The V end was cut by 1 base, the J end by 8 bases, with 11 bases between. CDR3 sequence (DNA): TGTGCCAGCAGCTTAAAAGACGGGACCGAAGCTTTCTTT. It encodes CASSLKDGTEAFF.

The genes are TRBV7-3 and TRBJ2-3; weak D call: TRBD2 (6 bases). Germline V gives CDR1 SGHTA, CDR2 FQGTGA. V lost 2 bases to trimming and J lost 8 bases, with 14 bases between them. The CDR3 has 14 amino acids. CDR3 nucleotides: TGTGCCAGCAGCTTAGGAGGGGCTGGGAGTACGCAGTATTTT. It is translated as CASSLGGAGSTQYF.

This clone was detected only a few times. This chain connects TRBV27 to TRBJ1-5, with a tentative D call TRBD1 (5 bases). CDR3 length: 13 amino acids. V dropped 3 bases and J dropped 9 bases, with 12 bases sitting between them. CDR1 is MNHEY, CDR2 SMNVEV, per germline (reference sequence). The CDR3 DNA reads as TGTGCCAGCAGTTTCCGGGGCGGGCGGCCCCAGCATTTT. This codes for CASSFRGGRPQHF.

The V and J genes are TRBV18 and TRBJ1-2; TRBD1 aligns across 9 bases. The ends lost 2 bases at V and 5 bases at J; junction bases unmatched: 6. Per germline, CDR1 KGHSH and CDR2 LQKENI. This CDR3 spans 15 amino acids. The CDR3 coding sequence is TGTGCCAGCTCACCAGGGACAGGGAGCCAGTATGGCTACACCTTC. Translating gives CASSPGTGSQYGYTF.

This CDR3 is CSVRVAYEQYF. CDR3 DNA: TGCAGCGTTAGGGTTGCCTACGAGCAGTACTTC. This chain uses TRBV29-1 with TRBJ2-7; unclear D gene. Trimming took off 5 bases at V and 2 bases at J, with 7 bases between the two ends. From germline, CDR1 is SQVTM and CDR2 ANQGSEA. This CDR3 region has 11 residues.

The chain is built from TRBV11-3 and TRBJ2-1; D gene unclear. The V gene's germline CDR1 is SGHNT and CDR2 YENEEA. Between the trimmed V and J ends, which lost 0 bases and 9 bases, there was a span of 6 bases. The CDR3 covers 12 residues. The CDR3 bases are TGTGCCAGCAGCTTAGATCAAGGTGAGCAGTTCTTC. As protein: CASSLDQGEQFF.

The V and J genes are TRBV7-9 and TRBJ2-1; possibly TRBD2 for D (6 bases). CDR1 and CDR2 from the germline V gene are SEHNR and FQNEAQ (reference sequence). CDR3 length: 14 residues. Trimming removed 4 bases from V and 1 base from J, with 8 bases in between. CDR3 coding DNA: TGTGCCAGCAGCTATAGCGGATCCTACAATGAGCAGTTCTTC. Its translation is CASSYSGSYNEQFF.

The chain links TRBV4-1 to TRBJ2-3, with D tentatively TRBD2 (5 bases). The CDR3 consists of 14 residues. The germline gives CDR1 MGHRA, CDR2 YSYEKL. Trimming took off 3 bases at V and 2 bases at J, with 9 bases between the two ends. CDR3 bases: TGCGCCAGCAGCCAGGCGACTACCACAGATACGCAGTATTTT. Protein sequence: CASSQATTTDTQYF.

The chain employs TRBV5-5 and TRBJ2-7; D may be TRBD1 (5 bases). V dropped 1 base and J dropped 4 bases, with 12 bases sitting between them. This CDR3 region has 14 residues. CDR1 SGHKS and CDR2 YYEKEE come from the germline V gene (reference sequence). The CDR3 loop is CASSLRGSTYEQYF. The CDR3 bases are TGTGCCAGCAGCTTGAGGGGATCCACGTACGAGCAGTACTTC. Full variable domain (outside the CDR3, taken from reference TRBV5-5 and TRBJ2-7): DAGVTQSPTHLIKTRGQQVTLRCSPISGHKSVSWYQQVLGQGPQFIFQYYEKEERGRGNFPDRFSARQFPNYSSELNVNALLLGDSALYLCASSLRGSTYEQYFGPGTRLTVT.

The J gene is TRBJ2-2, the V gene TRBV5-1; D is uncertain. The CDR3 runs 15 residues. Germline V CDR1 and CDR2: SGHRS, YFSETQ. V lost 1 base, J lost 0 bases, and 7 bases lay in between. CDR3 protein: CASSLLATNTGELFF. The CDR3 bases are TGCGCCAGCAGCTTGTTGGCAACGAACACCGGGGAGCTGTTTTTT.